Presented here are 13 T cell receptor beta chains from one specimen sequenced in a study of blood T cell repertoires in COVID-19 (dated by TCRdb to between 2020 and 2021). Library prep was done by the immunoSEQ multiplex PCR assay. TCRdb's version of the immuneACCESS table is confined to in-frame rearrangements and falls short of the full clone set. An unresolved V gene accounts for under half of the shortfall where checked; the remainder is of unknown origin. The sample table shows under 75,000 clones, and roughly 89% are seen once. The ten largest clones capture about 13% of the sample. The sequenced sample was peripheral blood. The receptors originated from a man in his 60s with active COVID-19.

The chain employs TRBV4-2 and TRBJ2-7; D perhaps matches TRBD2 (6 bases). The CDR3 spans 15 residues. V dropped 4 bases and J dropped 5 bases, with 18 bases sitting between them. CDR1 is LGHNA and CDR2 is YNFKEQ in the germline V gene. In nucleotides, the CDR3 is TGTGCCAGCAGCCCGTCCCTCGGGAGCGTCCACGAGCAGTACTTC. Protein: CASSPSLGSVHEQYF.

The chain uses TRBV19 and TRBJ2-1; TRBD1 matches at 7 bases. Germline CDR1 reads LNHDA; CDR2 reads SQIVND (reference sequence). The ends lost 2 bases at V and 13 bases at J; junction bases unmatched: 17. This CDR3 is built from 16 residues. CDR3 nucleotide sequence: TGTGCCAGTAGTATATCGCAAAACAGGGGTTCCTTGGTTCAGTTCTTC. Protein product: CASSISQNRGSLVQFF.

The chain employs TRBV11-1 and TRBJ2-1, with 14 bases aligning to TRBD2. The V and J ends lost 5 bases and 9 bases, in that order; junction bases with no gene match: 6. Germline CDR1 SGHAT, CDR2 FQDESV (reference sequence). This CDR3 region has 15 residues. CDR3 loop: CASSQGTSGSREQFF. CDR3 nucleotide sequence: TGTGCCAGCAGCCAAGGGACTAGCGGGAGTCGTGAGCAGTTCTTC.

The genes are TRBV27 and TRBJ2-7, with TRBD1 matching over 11 bases. CDR1 is MNHEY and CDR2 is SMNVEV in the germline V gene (reference sequence). The CDR3 covers 16 residues. Trimming removed 3 bases from V and 5 bases from J; junction bases left unmatched: 9. CDR3 in DNA: TGTGCCAGCAGTTTTAGGACAGGGGGCAGGTTTCACGAGCAGTACTTC. This gives the protein CASSFRTGGRFHEQYF.

This CDR3 reads CASSPGGPRYNEQFF. CDR3 in DNA: TGTGCCAGCAGCCCGGGGGGCCCCCGTTACAATGAGCAGTTCTTC. The chain uses TRBV3-1 (or the pseudogene TRBV3-2) and TRBJ2-1; maybe TRBD2 (7 bases). Per germline, CDR1 LGHDT and CDR2 YNNKEL (reference sequence). The CDR3 is made up of 15 amino acids. V lost 4 bases, J lost 4 bases, and 14 bases lay in between.

The rearrangement uses TRBV28 and TRBJ1-4, with no clear D. Germline CDR1 MDHEN, CDR2 SYDVKM. The CDR3 contains 14 residues. V lost 4 bases and J 8 bases, leaving 14 bases between the germline ends. In DNA form, the CDR3 reads TGTGCCAGCAGTTCCCTCGCGCCTCCGGAAAAACTGTTTTTT. This sequence encodes CASSSLAPPEKLFF. Drawing the rest from reference TRBV28 and TRBJ1-4, the complete variable domain is DVKVTQSSRYLVKRTGEKVFLECVQDMDHENMFWYRQDPGLGLRLIYFSYDVKMKEKGDIPEGYSVSREKKERFSLILESASTNQTSMYLCASSSLAPPEKLFFGSGTQLSVL.

This chain links TRBV29-1 with TRBJ2-7; 7 nucleotides line up with TRBD1. Trimming removed 4 bases from V and 2 bases from J; junction bases left unmatched: 8. The CDR3 has 14 amino acids. CDR1 is SQVTM, CDR2 ANQGSEA, per germline. The DNA of the CDR3 is TGCAGCGTTGTAATACAGGGGAGAACCTACGAGCAGTACTTC. It is translated as CSVVIQGRTYEQYF.

V usage is TRBV5-1 and J usage is TRBJ2-1; 9 nucleotides line up with TRBD1. The CDR3 contains 14 residues. CDR1 SGHRS and CDR2 YFSETQ come from the germline V gene. V was clipped by 4 bases and J by 7 bases; unmatched bases: 6. The CDR3 coding sequence is TGCGCCAGCAGCCCCGGGACAGGGAGGAATGAGCAGTTCTTC. It yields the protein CASSPGTGRNEQFF. Based on the CDR3 plus reference TRBV5-1 and TRBJ2-1, the full variable domain is KAGVTQTPRYLIKTRGQQVTLSCSPISGHRSVSWYQQTPGQGLQFLFEYFSETQRNKGNFPGRFSGRQFSNSRSEMNVSTLELGDSALYLCASSPGTGRNEQFFGPGTRLTVL.

This clone was seen just once. The chain combines TRBV3-1 (or the pseudogene TRBV3-2) with TRBJ2-4, with 16 bases fitting TRBD2. V was clipped by 5 bases and J by 0 bases; unmatched bases: 4. Germline V CDR1 and CDR2: LGHDT, YNNKEL (reference sequence). The CDR3 is made up of 18 amino acids. Here the CDR3 reads CASSSGTSGGVAKNIQYF. The CDR3 DNA follows: TGTGCCAGCAGCTCCGGGACTAGCGGGGGGGTAGCCAAAAACATTCAGTACTTC.

This clone turned up a few times. The chain is built from TRBV10-3 and TRBJ2-7; a possible D gene is TRBD1 (6 bases). With 2 bases removed from V and 4 bases from J, the gap between germline ends came to 18 bases. The CDR3 is 16 residues long. Germline CDR1 is ENHRY and CDR2 is SYGVKD. CDR3 in amino acids: CAISEPPQGNRYEQYF. The CDR3 DNA sequence: TGTGCCATCAGTGAGCCACCCCAGGGGAATCGGTACGAGCAGTACTTC.

The J gene is TRBJ1-4, the V gene TRBV6-2 or TRBV6-3; TRBD1 agrees at 7 bases. The V gene end was trimmed by 0 bases and the J gene end by 4 bases; junction bases not matched to a gene: 5. This CDR3 has 16 residues. Germline V gives CDR1 MNHEY, CDR2 SVGEGT. In DNA form, the CDR3 reads TGTGCCAGCAGTTACTCACACAGGGGAGTTAATGAAAAACTGTTTTTT. Translating it yields CASSYSHRGVNEKLFF.

Only a few counts were recorded for this clone. The rearrangement links TRBV3-1 (or the pseudogene TRBV3-2) to TRBJ2-5, with 7 nucleotides matching TRBD2. V shed 4 bases, J shed 5 bases, and the junction held 10 bases outside the gene matches. Per the germline V gene, CDR1 is LGHDT and CDR2 is YNNKEL (reference sequence). The CDR3 runs 15 residues. CDR3 coding DNA: TGTGCCAGCAGCCTGGTGGGGGGGGTCCGGGAGACCCAGTACTTC. It translates to CASSLVGGVRETQYF.

This clone was observed once. The chain carries TRBV3-1 (or the pseudogene TRBV3-2) and TRBJ1-3; unclear D gene. Germline CDR1 LGHDT, CDR2 YNNKEL (reference sequence). The CDR3 is made up of 12 amino acids. V shed 2 bases and J shed 5 bases, with 4 bases lying between them. The CDR3, as DNA: TGTGCCAGCAGCCAATTAAGAAACACCATATATTTT. This sequence encodes CASSQLRNTIYF.